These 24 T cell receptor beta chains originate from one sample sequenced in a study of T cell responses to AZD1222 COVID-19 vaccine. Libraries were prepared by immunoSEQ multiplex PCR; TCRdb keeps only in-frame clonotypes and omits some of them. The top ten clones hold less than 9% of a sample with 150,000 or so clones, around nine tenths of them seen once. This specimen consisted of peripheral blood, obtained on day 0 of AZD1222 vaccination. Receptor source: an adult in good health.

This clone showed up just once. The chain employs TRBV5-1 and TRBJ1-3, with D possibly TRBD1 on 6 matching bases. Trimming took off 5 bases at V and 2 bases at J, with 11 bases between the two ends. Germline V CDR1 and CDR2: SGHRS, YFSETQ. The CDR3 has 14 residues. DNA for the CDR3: TGCGCCAGCAGGCAGGGGATCCCTGGAAACACCATATATTTT. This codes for CASRQGIPGNTIYF.

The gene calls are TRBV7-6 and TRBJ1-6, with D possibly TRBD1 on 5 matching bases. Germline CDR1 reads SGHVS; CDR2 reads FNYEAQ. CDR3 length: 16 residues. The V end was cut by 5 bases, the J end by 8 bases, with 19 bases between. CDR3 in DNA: TGTGCCAGCAGCGAAACCCAAGAGGGGTCCTATTCACCCCTCCACTTT. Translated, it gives CASSETQEGSYSPLHF.

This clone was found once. The CDR3 is CASFGQGGQPQHF. The CDR3 nucleotides are TGTGCCAGCTTCGGACAGGGAGGACAGCCCCAGCATTTT. V is TRBV27 and J is TRBJ1-5, with 8 nucleotides matching TRBD1. V shed 8 bases, J shed 7 bases, and the junction held 7 bases outside the gene matches. The germline gives CDR1 MNHEY, CDR2 SMNVEV (reference sequence). The CDR3 spans 13 residues.

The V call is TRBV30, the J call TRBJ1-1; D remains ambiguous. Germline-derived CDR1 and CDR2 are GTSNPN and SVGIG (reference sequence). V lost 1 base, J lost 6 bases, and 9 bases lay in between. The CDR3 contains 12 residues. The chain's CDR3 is CAWSALIAEAFF. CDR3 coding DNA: TGTGCCTGGAGTGCGTTGATCGCTGAAGCTTTCTTT.

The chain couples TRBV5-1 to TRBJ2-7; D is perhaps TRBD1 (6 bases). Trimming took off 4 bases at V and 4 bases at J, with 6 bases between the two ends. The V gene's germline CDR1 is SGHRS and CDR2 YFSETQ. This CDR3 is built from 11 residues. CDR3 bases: TGCGCCAGCAGCAGGGGGTACGAGCAGTACTTC. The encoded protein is CASSRGYEQYF.

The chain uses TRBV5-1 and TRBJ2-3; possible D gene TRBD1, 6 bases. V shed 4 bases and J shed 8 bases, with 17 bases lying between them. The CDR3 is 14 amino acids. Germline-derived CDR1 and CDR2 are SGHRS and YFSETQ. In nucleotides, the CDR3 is TGCGCCAGCAGCCTCGAGGGCATAGGGGGTACGCAGTATTTT. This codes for CASSLEGIGGTQYF.

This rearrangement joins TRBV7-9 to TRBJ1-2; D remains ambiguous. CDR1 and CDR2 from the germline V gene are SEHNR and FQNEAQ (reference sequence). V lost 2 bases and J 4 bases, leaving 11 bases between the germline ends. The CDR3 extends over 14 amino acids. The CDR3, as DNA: TGTGCCAGCAGCTTAATGGTAGGGAGCTATGGCTACACCTTC. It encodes CASSLMVGSYGYTF.

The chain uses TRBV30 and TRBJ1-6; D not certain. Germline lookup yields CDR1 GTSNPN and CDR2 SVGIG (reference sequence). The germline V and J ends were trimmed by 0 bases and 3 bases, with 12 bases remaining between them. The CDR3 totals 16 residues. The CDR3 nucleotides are TGTGCCTGGAGTGTGGGTAGCCAACGCTATAATTCACCCCTCCACTTT. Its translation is CAWSVGSQRYNSPLHF.

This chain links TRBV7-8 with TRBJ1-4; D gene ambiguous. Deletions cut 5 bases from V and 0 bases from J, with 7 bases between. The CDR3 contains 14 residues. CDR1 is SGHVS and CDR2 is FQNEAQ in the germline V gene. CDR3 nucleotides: TGTGCCAGCAGCCTTGGGGCAACTAATGAAAAACTGTTTTTT. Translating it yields CASSLGATNEKLFF.

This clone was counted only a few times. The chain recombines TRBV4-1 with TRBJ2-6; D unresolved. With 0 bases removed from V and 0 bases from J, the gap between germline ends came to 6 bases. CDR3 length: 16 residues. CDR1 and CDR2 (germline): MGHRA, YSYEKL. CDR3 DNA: TGCGCCAGCAGCCAAGAATGGACCTCTGGGGCCAACGTCCTGACTTTC. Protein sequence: CASSQEWTSGANVLTF.

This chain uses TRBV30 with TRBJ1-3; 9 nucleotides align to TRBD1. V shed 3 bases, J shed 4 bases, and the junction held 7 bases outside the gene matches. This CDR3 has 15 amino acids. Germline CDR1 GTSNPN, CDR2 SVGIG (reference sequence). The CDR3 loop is CAWSGQGRRGNTIYF. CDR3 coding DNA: TGTGCCTGGAGCGGACAGGGGAGAAGGGGAAACACCATATATTTT.

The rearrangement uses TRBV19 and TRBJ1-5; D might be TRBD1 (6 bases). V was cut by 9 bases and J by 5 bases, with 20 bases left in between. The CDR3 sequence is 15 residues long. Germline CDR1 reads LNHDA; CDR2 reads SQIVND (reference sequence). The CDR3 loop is CASDAYRVRDQPQHF. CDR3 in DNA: TGTGCCAGCGACGCCTACAGGGTTCGGGATCAGCCCCAGCATTTT.

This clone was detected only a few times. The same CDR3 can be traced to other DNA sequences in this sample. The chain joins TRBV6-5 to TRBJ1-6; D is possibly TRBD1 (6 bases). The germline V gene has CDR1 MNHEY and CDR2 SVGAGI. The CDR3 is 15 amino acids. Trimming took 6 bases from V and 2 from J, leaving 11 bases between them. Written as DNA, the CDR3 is TGTGCCAGCAGCTTACAGGGTCCCTATAATTCACCCCTCCACTTT. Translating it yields CASSLQGPYNSPLHF.

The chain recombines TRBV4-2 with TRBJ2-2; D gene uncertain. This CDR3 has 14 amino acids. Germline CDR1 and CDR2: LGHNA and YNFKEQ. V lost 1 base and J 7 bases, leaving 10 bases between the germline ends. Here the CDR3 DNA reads TGTGCCAGCAGCCAAGTTGGATCAGGCGGGGAGCTGTTTTTT. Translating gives CASSQVGSGGELFF.

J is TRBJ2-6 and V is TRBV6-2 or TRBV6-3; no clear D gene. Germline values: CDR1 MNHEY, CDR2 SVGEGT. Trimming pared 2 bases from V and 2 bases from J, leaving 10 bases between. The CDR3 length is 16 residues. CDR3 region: CASSYPLGTGANVLTF. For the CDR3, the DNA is TGTGCCAGCAGTTACCCCCTGGGAACTGGGGCCAACGTCCTGACTTTC.

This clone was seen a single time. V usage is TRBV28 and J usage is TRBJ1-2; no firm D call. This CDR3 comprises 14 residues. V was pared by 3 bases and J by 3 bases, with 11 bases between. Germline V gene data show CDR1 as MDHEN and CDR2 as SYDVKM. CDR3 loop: CASSFFGGHYGYTF. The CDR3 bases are TGTGCCAGCAGTTTCTTCGGAGGGCACTATGGCTACACCTTC.

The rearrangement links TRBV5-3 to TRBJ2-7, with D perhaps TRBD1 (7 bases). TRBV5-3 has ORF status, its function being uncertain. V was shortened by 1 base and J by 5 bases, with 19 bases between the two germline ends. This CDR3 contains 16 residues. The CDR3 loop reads CARSLFLQGGRNEQYF. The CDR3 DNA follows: TGTGCCAGAAGCTTGTTTCTCCAGGGGGGTAGGAACGAGCAGTACTTC.

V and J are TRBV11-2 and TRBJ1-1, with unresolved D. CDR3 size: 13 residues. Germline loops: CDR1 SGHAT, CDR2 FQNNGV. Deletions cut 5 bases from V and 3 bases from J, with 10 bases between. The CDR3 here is CASSPIGHTEAFF. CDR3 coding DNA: TGTGCCAGCAGCCCGATAGGGCACACTGAAGCTTTCTTT.

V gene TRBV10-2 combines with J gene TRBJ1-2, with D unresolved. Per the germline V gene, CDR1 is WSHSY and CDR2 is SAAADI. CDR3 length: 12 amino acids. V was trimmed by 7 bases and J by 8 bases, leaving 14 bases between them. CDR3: CASTVAGYGYTF. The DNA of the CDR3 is TGCGCCAGCACAGTGGCCGGCTACGGCTACACCTTC.

This chain's CDR3 is CASSEAWTGNTEAFF. Written as DNA, the CDR3 is TGTGCCAGCAGTGAAGCATGGACAGGCAACACTGAAGCTTTCTTT. The chain carries TRBV6-1 and TRBJ1-1; TRBD1 matches at 7 bases. Germline V gene lookup returns CDR1 MNHNS and CDR2 SASEGT. With 0 bases clipped from V and 2 bases from J, the junction kept 3 bases outside the gene matches. This CDR3 has 15 residues.

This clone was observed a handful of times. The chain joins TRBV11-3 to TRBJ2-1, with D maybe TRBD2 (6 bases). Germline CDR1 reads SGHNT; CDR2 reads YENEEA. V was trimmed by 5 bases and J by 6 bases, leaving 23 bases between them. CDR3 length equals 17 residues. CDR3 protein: CASSQVNRWGESNEQFF. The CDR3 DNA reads TGTGCCAGCAGCCAAGTTAATAGGTGGGGGGAAAGCAATGAGCAGTTCTTC.

The CDR3 DNA reads TGTGCCAGTAGTATAGTTGGGGGTGGTTCGCAGCCCCAGCATTTT. Translated: CASSIVGGGSQPQHF. The gene calls are TRBV19 and TRBJ1-5, with TRBD1 as a possible D gene (5 bases). Trimming took 1 base from V and 7 from J, leaving 14 bases between them. CDR3 size: 15 residues. Germline V gives CDR1 LNHDA, CDR2 SQIVND (reference sequence).

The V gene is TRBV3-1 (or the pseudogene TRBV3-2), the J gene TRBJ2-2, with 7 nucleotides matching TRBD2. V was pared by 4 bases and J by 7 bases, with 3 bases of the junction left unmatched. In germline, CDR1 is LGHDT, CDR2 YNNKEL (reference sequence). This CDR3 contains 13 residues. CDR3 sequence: CASSRGGFGELFF. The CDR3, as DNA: TGTGCCAGCAGCCGCGGGGGATTCGGGGAGCTGTTTTTT.

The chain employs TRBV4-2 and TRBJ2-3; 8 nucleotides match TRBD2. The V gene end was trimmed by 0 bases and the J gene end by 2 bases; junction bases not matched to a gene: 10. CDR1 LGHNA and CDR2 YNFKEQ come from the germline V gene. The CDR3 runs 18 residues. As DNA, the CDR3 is TGTGCCAGCAGCCAAGACACGCACGGGGGGGCCCCCACAGATACGCAGTATTTT. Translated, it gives CASSQDTHGGAPTDTQYF.